This TCR beta chain was retrieved from a study of OX40 agonist ivuxolimab in advanced cancers. Study at large: A mean age of approximately 64 years, range about 20 to 79, was recorded, and 70% to 85% were male. Study findings and constraints: In CD8+ T cells, expanded clones were on average more numerous than in CD4+.

Remarks on this clone: Its antigen is not known.

Some clones are missing from TCRdb's copy, which holds only in-frame ones; the method was immunoSEQ multiplex PCR. The sample consists of approximately 70,000 clones, under 95% of them appearing once. Germline V CDR1 and CDR2: MNHEY, SVGAGI. The CDR3 has 14 residues. V gave up 2 bases and J gave up 2 bases, with 9 bases separating them. The starting material was CD4+ or CD8+ T cells sorted from blood, obtained in a trial of the OX40 agonist ivuxolimab. The V gene is TRBV6-5, the J gene TRBJ1-1; perhaps TRBD1 as D (6 bases). This sequence was found in an adult with an advanced solid tumor such as melanoma, head and neck, liver or kidney cancer. CDR3 residues: CASSYRTVNTEAFF. CDR3 nucleotides: TGTGCCAGCAGTTACCGGACAGTTAACACTGAAGCTTTCTTT.